The T cell receptor (beta chain) described here comes from a study of blood T cell repertoires in COVID-19. Authors' analysis steps: Counts of nucleated cells, estimated from reference gene primer amplification, were obtained. Clones were read by immunoSEQ multiplex PCR, and TCRdb kept only the in-frame ones, dropping some. D and trimming were read from the DNA, whereas the V and J calls and clone size are those reported in that table. The data contain around 170,000 clones, roughly three quarters of them singletons. This CDR3 region has 14 residues. Losses at the gene ends were 4 bases for V and 3 bases for J; bases not matched to a gene: 5. The germline V gene has CDR1 ENHRY and CDR2 SYGVKD.

The receptor comes from a man aged 55 to 69 who had been exposed to COVID-19. The V call is TRBV10-3, the J call TRBJ2-7; the match to TRBD1 covers 8 bases. Sequences were obtained from PBMCs or T cells enriched from blood (not recorded which). The CDR3, as DNA: TGTGCCATCAGTGCGGACAGGGCGAACTACGAGCAGTACTTC. It yields the protein CAISADRANYEQYF.